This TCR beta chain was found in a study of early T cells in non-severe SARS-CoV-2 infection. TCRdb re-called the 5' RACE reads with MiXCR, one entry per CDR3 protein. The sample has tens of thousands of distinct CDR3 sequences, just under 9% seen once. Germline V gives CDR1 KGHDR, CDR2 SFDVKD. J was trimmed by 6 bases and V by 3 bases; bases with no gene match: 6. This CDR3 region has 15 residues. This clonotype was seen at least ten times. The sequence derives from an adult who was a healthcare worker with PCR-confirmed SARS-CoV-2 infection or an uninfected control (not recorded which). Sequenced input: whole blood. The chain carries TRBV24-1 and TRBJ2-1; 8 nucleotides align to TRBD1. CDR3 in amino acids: CATSDNDRGVNEQFF. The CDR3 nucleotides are TGTGCCACCAGTGATAATGACAGGGGAGTCAATGAGCAGTTCTTC.